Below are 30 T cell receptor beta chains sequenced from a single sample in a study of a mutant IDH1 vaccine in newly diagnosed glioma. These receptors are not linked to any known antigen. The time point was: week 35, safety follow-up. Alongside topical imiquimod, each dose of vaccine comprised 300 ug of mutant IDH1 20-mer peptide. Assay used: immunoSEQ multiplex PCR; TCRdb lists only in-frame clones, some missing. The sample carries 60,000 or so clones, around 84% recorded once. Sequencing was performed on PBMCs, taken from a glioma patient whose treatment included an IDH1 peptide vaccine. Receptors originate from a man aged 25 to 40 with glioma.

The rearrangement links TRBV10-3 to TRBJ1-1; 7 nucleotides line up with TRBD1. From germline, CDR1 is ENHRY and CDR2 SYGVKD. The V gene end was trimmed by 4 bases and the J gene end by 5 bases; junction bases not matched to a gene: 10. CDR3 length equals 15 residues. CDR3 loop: CAISGTGQSFTEAFF. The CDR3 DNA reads TGTGCCATCAGTGGGACAGGACAGAGTTTTACTGAAGCTTTCTTT.

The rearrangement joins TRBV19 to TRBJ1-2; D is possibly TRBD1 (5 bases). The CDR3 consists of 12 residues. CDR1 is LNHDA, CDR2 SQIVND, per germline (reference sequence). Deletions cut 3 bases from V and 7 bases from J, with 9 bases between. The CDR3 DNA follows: TGTGCCAGTAGTATTCAGGGTGCTGGCTACACCTTC. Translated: CASSIQGAGYTF.

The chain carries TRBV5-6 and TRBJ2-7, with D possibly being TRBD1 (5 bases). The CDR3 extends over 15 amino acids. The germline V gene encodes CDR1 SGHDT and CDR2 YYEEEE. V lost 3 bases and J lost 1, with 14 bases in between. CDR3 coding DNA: TGTGCCAGCAGCTCCACAGGTCCCCTATCCTACGAGCAGTACTTC. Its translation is CASSSTGPLSYEQYF. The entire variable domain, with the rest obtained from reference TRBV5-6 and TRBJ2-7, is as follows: DAGVTQSPTHLIKTRGQQVTLRCSPKSGHDTVSWYQQALGQGPQFIFQYYEEEERQRGNFPDRFSGHQFPNYSSELNVNALLLGDSALYLCASSSTGPLSYEQYFGPGTRLTVT.

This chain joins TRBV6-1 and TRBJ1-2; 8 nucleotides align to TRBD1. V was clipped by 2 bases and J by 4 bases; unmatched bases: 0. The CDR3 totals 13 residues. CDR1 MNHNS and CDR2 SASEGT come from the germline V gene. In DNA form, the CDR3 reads TGTGCCAGCAGTGAAACAGGGGGCTATGGCTACACCTTC. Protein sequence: CASSETGGYGYTF.

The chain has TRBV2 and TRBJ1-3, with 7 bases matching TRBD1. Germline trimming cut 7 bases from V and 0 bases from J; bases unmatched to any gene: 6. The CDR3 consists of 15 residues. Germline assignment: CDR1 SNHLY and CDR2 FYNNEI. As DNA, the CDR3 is TGTGCCAGCAATTTACAGGGGTTCTCTGGAAACACCATATATTTT. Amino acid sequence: CASNLQGFSGNTIYF.

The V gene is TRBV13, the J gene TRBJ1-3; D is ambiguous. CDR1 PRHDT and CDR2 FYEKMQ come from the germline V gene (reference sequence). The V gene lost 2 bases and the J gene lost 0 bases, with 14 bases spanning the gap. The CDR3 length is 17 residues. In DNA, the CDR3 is TGTGCCAGCAGCTTACAGATTTTACGGGACTCTGGAAACACCATATATTTT. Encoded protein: CASSLQILRDSGNTIYF.

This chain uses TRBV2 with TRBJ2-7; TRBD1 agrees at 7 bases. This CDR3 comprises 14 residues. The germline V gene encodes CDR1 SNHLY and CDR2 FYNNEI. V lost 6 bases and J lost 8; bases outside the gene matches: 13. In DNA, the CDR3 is TGTGCCAGCAGCGGACAGGCCACCGTACGTAAGCAGTACTTC. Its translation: CASSGQATVRKQYF. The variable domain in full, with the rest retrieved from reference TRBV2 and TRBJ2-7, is EPEVTQTPSHQVTQMGQEVILRCVPISNHLYFYWYRQILGQKVEFLVSFYNNEISEKSEIFDDQFSVERPDGSNFTLKIRSTKLEDSAMYFCASSGQATVRKQYFGPGTRLTVT.

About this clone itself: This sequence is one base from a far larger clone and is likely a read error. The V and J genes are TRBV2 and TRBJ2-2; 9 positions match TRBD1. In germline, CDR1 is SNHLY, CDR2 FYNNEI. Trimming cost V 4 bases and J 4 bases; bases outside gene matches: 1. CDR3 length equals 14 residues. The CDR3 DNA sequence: TGTGCCAGCAGTGGACAGGGGGTCACCGGGGAGCTGTTTTTT. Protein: CASSGQGVTGELFF.

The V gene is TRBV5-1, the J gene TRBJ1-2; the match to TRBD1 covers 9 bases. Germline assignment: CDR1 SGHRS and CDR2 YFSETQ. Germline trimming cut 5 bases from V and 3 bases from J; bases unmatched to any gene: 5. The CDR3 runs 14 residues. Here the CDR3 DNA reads TGCGCCAGCAGGAATACAGGGGGCGACTATGGCTACACCTTC. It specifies CASRNTGGDYGYTF.

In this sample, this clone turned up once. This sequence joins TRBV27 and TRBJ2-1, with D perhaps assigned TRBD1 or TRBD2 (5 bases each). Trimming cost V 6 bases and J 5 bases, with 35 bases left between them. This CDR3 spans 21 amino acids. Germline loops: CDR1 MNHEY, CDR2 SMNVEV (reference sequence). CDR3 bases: TGTGCCAGCAGCCCGATGGGACCAATAGGGCCAATTAATCATTGGAACAATGAGCAGTTCTTC. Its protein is CASSPMGPIGPINHWNNEQFF.

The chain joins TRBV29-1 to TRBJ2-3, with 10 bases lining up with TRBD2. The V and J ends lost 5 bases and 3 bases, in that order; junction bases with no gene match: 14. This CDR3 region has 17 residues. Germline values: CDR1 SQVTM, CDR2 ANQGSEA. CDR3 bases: TGCAGCGTTTTAGCGGGGGGAACCAACCTAGTAACAGATACGCAGTATTTT. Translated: CSVLAGGTNLVTDTQYF.

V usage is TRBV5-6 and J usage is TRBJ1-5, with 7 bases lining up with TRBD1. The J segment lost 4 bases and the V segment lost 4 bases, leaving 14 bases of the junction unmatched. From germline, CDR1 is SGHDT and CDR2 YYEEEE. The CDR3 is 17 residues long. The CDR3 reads CASSPGGGRGVNQPQHF. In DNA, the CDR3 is TGTGCCAGCAGCCCGGGTGGCGGCAGGGGGGTAAATCAGCCCCAGCATTTT.

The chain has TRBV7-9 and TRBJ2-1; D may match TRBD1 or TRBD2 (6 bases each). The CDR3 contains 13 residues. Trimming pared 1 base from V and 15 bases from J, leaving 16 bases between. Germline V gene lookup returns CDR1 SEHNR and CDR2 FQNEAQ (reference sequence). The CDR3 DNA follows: TGTGCCAGCAGCTTAGGGGGGGCCAACCCCCGGTTCTTC. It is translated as CASSLGGANPRFF.

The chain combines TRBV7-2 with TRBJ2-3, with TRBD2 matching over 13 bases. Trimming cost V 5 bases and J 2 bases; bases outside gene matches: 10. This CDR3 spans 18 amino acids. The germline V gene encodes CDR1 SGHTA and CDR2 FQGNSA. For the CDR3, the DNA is TGTGCCAGCAGCATACGACTAGCGGGGGGCCTTTTCACAGATACGCAGTATTTT. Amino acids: CASSIRLAGGLFTDTQYF. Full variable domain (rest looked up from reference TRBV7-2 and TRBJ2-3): GAGVSQSPSNKVTEKGKDVELRCDPISGHTALYWYRQSLGQGLEFLIYFQGNSAPDKSGLPSDRFSAERTGGSVSTLTIQRTQQEDSAVYLCASSIRLAGGLFTDTQYFGPGTRLTVL.

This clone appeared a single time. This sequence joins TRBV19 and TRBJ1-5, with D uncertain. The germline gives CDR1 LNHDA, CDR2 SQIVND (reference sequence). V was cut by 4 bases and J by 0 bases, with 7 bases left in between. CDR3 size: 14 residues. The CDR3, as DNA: TGTGCCAGTAGTAACTTTGGTAGCAATCAGCCCCAGCATTTT. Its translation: CASSNFGSNQPQHF.

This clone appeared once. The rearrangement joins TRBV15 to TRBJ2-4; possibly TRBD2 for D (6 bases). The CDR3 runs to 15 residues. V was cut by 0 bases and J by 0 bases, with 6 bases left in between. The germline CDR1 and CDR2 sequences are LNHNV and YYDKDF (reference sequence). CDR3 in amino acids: CATSREGGAKNIQYF. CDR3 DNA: TGTGCCACCAGCAGAGAGGGGGGAGCCAAAAACATTCAGTACTTC.

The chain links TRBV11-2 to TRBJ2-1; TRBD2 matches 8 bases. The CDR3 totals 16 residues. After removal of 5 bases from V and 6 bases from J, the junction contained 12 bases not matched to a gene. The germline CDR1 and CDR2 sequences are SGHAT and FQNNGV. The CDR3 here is CASSPLPGLASNEQFF. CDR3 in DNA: TGTGCCAGCAGCCCATTACCCGGACTAGCTTCCAATGAGCAGTTCTTC.

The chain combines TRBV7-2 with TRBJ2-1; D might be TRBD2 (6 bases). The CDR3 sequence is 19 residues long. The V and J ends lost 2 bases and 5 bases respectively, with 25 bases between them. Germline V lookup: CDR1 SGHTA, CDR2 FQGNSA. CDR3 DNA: TGTGCCAGCAGCTTATTTCTGGTTCCTAGGCGGGGCCTAAACAATGAGCAGTTCTTC. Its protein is CASSLFLVPRRGLNNEQFF.

The CDR3 here is CASRSRLSGGAKTQYF. CDR3 nucleotide sequence: TGTGCCAGCAGGTCCCGGCTTAGCGGGGGGGCAAAGACCCAGTACTTC. The rearrangement links TRBV28 to TRBJ2-5, with 11 bases fitting TRBD2. Germline CDR1 reads MDHEN; CDR2 reads SYDVKM. The CDR3 totals 16 residues. Unmatched junction bases numbered 12, after V lost 6 bases and J lost 6 bases.

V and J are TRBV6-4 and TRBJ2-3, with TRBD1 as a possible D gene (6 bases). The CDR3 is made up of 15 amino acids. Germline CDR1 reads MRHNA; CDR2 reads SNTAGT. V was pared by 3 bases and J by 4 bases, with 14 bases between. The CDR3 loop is CASSEGGGSADTQYF. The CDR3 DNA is TGTGCCAGCAGTGAAGGGGGTGGAAGCGCAGATACGCAGTATTTT.

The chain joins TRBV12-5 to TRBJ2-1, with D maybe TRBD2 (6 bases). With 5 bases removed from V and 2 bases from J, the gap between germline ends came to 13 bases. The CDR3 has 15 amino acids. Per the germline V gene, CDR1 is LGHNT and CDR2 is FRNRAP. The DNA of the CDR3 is TGTGCTAGTGGTCCCGGGACTTCCACCTACAATGAGCAGTTCTTC. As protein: CASGPGTSTYNEQFF.

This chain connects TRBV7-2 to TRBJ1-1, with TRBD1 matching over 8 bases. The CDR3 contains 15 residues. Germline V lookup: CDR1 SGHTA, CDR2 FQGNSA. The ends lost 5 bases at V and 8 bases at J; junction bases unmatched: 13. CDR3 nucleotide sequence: TGTGCCAGCAGCACCAATAGACAGGGGAGCTACGAAGCTTTCTTT. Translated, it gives CASSTNRQGSYEAFF.

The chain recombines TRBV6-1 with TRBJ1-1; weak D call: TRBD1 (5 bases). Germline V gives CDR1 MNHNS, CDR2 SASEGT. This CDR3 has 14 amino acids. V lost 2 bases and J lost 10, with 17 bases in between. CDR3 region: CASSERLETDRAFF. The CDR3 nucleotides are TGTGCCAGCAGTGAAAGGTTGGAGACAGATCGAGCTTTCTTT.

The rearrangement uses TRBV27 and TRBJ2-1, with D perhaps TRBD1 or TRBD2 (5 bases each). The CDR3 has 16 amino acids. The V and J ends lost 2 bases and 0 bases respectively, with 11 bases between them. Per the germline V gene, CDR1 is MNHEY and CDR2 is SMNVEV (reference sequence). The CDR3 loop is CASSLVGTVSYNEQFF. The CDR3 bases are TGTGCCAGCAGTTTAGTTGGGACGGTCTCCTACAATGAGCAGTTCTTC.

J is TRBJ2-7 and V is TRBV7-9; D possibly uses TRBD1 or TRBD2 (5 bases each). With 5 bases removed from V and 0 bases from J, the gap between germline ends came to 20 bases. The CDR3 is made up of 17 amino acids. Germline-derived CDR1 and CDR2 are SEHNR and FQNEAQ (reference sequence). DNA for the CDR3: TGTGCCAGCAGCGGTCCTTACAGGCGAGGAGGCTCCTACGAGCAGTACTTC. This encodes CASSGPYRRGGSYEQYF.

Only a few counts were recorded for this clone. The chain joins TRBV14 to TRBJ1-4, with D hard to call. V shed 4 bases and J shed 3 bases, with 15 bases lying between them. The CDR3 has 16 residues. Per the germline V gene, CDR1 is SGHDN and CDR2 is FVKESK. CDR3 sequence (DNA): TGTGCCAGCAGCCCCGGGTACAACTTGGCTAATGAAAAACTGTTTTTT. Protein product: CASSPGYNLANEKLFF.

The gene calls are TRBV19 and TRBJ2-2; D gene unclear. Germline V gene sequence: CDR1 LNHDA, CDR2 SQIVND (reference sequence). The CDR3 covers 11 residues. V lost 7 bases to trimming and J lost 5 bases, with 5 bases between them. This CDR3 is CASTNTGELFF. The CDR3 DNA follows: TGTGCCAGTACCAATACCGGGGAGCTGTTTTTT.

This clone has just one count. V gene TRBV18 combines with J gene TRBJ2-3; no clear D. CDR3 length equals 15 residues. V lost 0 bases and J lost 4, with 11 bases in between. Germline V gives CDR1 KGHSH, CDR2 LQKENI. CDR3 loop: CASSPPAGPPDTQYF. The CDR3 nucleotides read TGTGCCAGCTCACCACCGGCAGGACCGCCAGATACGCAGTATTTT. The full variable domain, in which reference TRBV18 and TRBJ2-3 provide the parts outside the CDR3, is NAGVMQNPRHLVRRRGQEARLRCSPMKGHSHVYWYRQLPEEGLKFMVYLQKENIIDESGMPKERFSAEFPKEGPSILRIQQVVRGDSAAYFCASSPPAGPPDTQYFGPGTRLTVL.

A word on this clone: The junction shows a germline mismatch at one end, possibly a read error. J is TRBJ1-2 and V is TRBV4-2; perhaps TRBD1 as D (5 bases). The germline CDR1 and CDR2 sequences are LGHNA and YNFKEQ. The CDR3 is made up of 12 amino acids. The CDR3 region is CASSQDGGTVSF. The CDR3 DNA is TGTGCCAGCAGCCAAGATGGGGGAACAGTATCCTTC.

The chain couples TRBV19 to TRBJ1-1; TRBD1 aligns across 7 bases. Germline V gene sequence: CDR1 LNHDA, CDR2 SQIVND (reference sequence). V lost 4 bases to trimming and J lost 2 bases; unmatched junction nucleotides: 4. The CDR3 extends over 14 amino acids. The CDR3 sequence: CASSTGQSNTEAFF. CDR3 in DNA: TGTGCCAGTAGTACGGGACAGTCTAACACTGAAGCTTTCTTT.